This T cell receptor (beta chain) came from a study of blood T cell repertoires in COVID-19. Study-level information: Samples representing acute and convalescent COVID-19 were sourced from the United States, Italy and Spain.

Measured with immunoSEQ multiplex PCR; TCRdb has only the in-frame clones, and not every one. The data show approximately 280,000 clones, approximately 83% seen once. This clone showed up just once. The CDR3 sequence is 15 residues long. Trimming cost V 2 bases and J 8 bases, with 18 bases left between them. Germline CDR1 MDHEN, CDR2 SYDVKM. The sequence was obtained from a woman aged 25-40 years who had recovered from COVID-19. The sample comprised peripheral blood. V and J are TRBV28 and TRBJ1-2; weak D call: TRBD1 (5 bases). The CDR3 DNA reads as TGTGCCAGCAGTTTAACTCTTAGACAGCAAGGCGGCTACACCTTC. As protein: CASSLTLRQQGGYTF.